This is a list of T cell receptor beta chains from one sample in a study of T cells in Graves' hyperthyroidism and ophthalmopathy. A single record per CDR3 protein comes from TCRdb applying MiXCR to the multiplex PCR reads. In the table there are 450,000 to 650,000 distinct CDR3 sequences, 12% to 15% of which are singletons. Source material: blood. All receptors come from a young woman with Graves' ophthalmopathy. Both conserved end residues are part of each CDR3. Fields, in order: clone size, D gene, J gene, V gene, CDR3 protein, CDR3 DNA. A D gene is named only where the DNA matches it firmly. Rows give clone size only sometimes, using once, few, many, or a class for an expanded clone.

>few|TRBD1|TRBJ1-1|TRBV9
CASSSSRTGTDTEAFF
TGTGCCAGCAGCTCCTCCCGGACAGGGACCGACACTGAAGCTTTCTTT
>few|.|TRBJ1-6|TRBV19
CASSTPTAWGPASLHF
TGTGCCAGTAGTACCCCGACAGCCTGGGGACCGGCGTCCCTCCACTTT
>few|.|TRBJ1-3|TRBV20-1
CSALSGAGNTIYF
TGCAGTGCTCTATCGGGGGCTGGAAACACCATATATTTT
>many|TRBD1|TRBJ1-1|TRBV6-1
CASTDRAMNTEAFF
TGTGCCAGCACAGACAGGGCCATGAACACTGAAGCTTTCTTT
>many|.|TRBJ1-5|TRBV29-1
CSATQGFSQPQHF
TGCAGCGCAACCCAGGGGTTCAGTCAGCCCCAGCATTTT
>.|TRBD1|TRBJ1-1|TRBV6-1
CASSESDRGRTEAFF
TGTGCCAGCAGTGAGTCGGACAGGGGCCGGACTGAAGCTTTCTTT
>many|.|TRBJ1-6|TRBV3-1
CASSQYFSGVDNSPLHF
TGTGCCAGCAGCCAATATTTCTCAGGGGTTGATAATTCACCCCTCCACTTT
>.|.|TRBJ1-5|TRBV12-3/TRBV12-4
CASSLEGGIFSQPQHF
TGTGCCAGCAGTTTAGAAGGGGGGATTTTCAGTCAGCCCCAGCATTTT
>few|TRBD1|TRBJ2-1|TRBV5-5
CASSPARDRGLHEQFF
TGTGCCAGCAGCCCAGCCCGGGACAGGGGTCTTCATGAGCAGTTCTTC
>many|.|TRBJ1-5|TRBV30
CAWSVGQGSNQPQHF
TGTGCCTGGAGTGTGGGGCAGGGCAGCAATCAGCCCCAGCATTTT
>many|TRBD1|TRBJ2-1|TRBV28
CASSLYRGRNNEQFF
TGTGCCAGCAGTTTATACAGGGGGAGGAACAATGAGCAGTTCTTC
>many|TRBD1|TRBJ2-2|TRBV19
CASSRTGGNTGELFF
TGTGCCAGTAGTAGGACAGGGGGCAACACCGGGGAGCTGTTTTTT
>many|.|TRBJ1-1|TRBV19
CASSWQGRTEAFF
TGTGCCAGTAGCTGGCAGGGGAGAACTGAAGCTTTCTTT
>many|TRBD1|TRBJ2-1|TRBV11-3
CASSKRLGQGISYNEQFF
TGTGCCAGCAGCAAAAGGCTAGGACAGGGGATATCCTACAATGAGCAGTTCTTC
>.|TRBD2|TRBJ2-1|TRBV12-3/TRBV12-4
CASSLRGLATYNEQFF
TGTGCCAGCAGTTTAAGGGGACTAGCTACATACAATGAGCAGTTCTTC
>many|.|TRBJ1-2|TRBV2
CASSDIRGDYGYTF
TGTGCCAGCAGTGACATCAGGGGAGACTATGGCTACACCTTC
>few|TRBD1|TRBJ2-2|TRBV6-1
CASSLRDRGNGELFF
TGTGCCAGCAGTCTCCGGGACAGGGGGAACGGGGAGCTGTTTTTT
>many|.|TRBJ1-1|TRBV2
CASSDWQPEAFF
TGTGCCAGCAGTGACTGGCAGCCAGAAGCTTTCTTT
>many|.|TRBJ1-1|TRBV19
CASSIVEDTEAFF
TGTGCCAGTAGTATAGTTGAGGATACTGAAGCTTTCTTT
>many|.|TRBJ1-3|TRBV7-8
CASSLGLGAFSGNTIYF
TGTGCCAGCAGCTTAGGTTTAGGCGCATTCTCTGGAAACACCATATATTTT
>many|.|TRBJ1-5|TRBV28
CASRFTGSAQPQHF
TGTGCCAGCAGGTTCACAGGGTCGGCGCAGCCCCAGCATTTT
>.|TRBD1|TRBJ2-2|TRBV5-6
CASSLAHRGTGELFF
TGTGCCAGCAGCTTGGCCCACAGGGGCACCGGGGAGCTGTTTTTT
>many|.|TRBJ1-4|TRBV30
CAWSVLPAAGEKLFF
TGTGCCTGGAGTGTACTTCCCGCGGCGGGTGAAAAACTGTTTTTT
>few|TRBD1|TRBJ1-2|TRBV5-5
CASSLPRGPGYGYTF
TGTGCCAGCAGCCTCCCCAGGGGGCCCGGCTATGGCTACACCTTC
>few|.|TRBJ2-1|TRBV9
CASSVVKGSVAQFF
TGTGCCAGCAGCGTAGTTAAAGGTTCAGTCGCTCAGTTCTTC
>many|.|TRBJ2-7|TRBV7-2
CASSPDPGGNYYEQYF
TGTGCCAGCAGCCCCGACCCCGGGGGCAACTACTACGAGCAGTACTTC
>few|TRBD1|TRBJ1-6|TRBV14
CASSPRQGGISPLHF
TGTGCCAGCAGCCCCCGACAGGGCGGAATCTCACCCCTCCACTTT
>many|.|TRBJ1-5|TRBV30
CAWSARVGQPQHF
TGTGCCTGGAGTGCTAGGGTGGGGCAGCCCCAGCATTTT
>few|TRBD1|TRBJ2-1|TRBV3-1
CASSPKRTGGSYNEQFF
TGTGCCAGCAGCCCGAAGAGGACAGGGGGCTCCTACAATGAGCAGTTCTTC
>many|TRBD2|TRBJ2-5|TRBV7-3
CASSPRGDETQYF
TGTGCCAGCAGCCCCCGGGGGGATGAGACCCAGTACTTC
>.|.|TRBJ1-1|TRBV7-9
CASSGGDTRNPEAFF
TGTGCCAGCAGCGGGGGGGACACCAGGAACCCTGAAGCTTTCTTT